This is a list of T cell receptor beta chains from one sample in a study of siplizumab effects on memory and regulatory T cells. Assay: immunoSEQ multiplex PCR; the TCRdb copy retains only in-frame clones and omits some. The sample has 90,000 to 150,000 clones, about 94% seen once. The source material was non-Treg CD4+ T cells sorted from blood. The receptors shown here come from a human donor in good health. Each CDR3 is given with its conserved first and last residue. The order of the fields is J gene, D gene, V gene, clone size, CDR3 DNA, CDR3 protein. The D gene is left open where the match is weak. Clone size is stated in some rows and not others, as once, few, many or a class when expanded.

j_call: TRBJ2-1; d_call: -; v_call: TRBV4-3; clone_size: -; cdr3_nt: TGCGCCAGCAGCCATTTAATAGGCGGGTCCTACAATGAGCAGTTCTTC; cdr3_aa: CASSHLIGGSYNEQFF
j_call: TRBJ2-3; d_call: -; v_call: TRBV27; clone_size: -; cdr3_nt: TGTGCCAGCAGTTTAGGCTATCGCACAGATACGCAGTATTTT; cdr3_aa: CASSLGYRTDTQYF
j_call: TRBJ2-6; d_call: -; v_call: TRBV7-9; clone_size: -; cdr3_nt: TGTGCCAGCAGCTTAGGGGGAGGCGGAAGAATCAACGTCCTGACTTTC; cdr3_aa: CASSLGGGGRINVLTF
j_call: TRBJ1-2; d_call: TRBD1; v_call: TRBV5-1; clone_size: -; cdr3_nt: TGCGCCAGCAGCTTGGCAAAGACGACAGGGGGTAGGAATGGCTACACCTTC; cdr3_aa: CASSLAKTTGGRNGYTF
j_call: TRBJ1-2; d_call: TRBD1; v_call: TRBV9; clone_size: -; cdr3_nt: TGTGCCAGCGGTTTGACAGGGTTGGGTGGCTACACCTTC; cdr3_aa: CASGLTGLGGYTF
j_call: TRBJ1-1; d_call: TRBD1; v_call: TRBV4-3; clone_size: -; cdr3_nt: TGCGCCAGCAGCCCCGGGGACAGGGGGAACACTGAAGCTTTCTTT; cdr3_aa: CASSPGDRGNTEAFF
j_call: TRBJ2-5; d_call: TRBD1; v_call: TRBV7-3; clone_size: -; cdr3_nt: TGTGCCAGCAGCCCAGGGACAGCGGAGACCCAGTACTTC; cdr3_aa: CASSPGTAETQYF
j_call: TRBJ1-4; d_call: -; v_call: TRBV12-5; clone_size: -; cdr3_nt: TGTGCTAGTGGTTGGCAGGGAGTTGAAAAACTGTTTTTT; cdr3_aa: CASGWQGVEKLFF
j_call: TRBJ2-3; d_call: -; v_call: TRBV7-2; clone_size: -; cdr3_nt: TGTGCCAGCAGCTCGGGACCAAGGGGAGATACGCAGTATTTT; cdr3_aa: CASSSGPRGDTQYF
j_call: TRBJ1-1; d_call: TRBD1; v_call: TRBV18; clone_size: few; cdr3_nt: TGTGCCAGCTCCCGACAGGGCACTGAAGCTTTCTTT; cdr3_aa: CASSRQGTEAFF
j_call: TRBJ1-1; d_call: -; v_call: TRBV10-3; clone_size: -; cdr3_nt: TGTGCCATCAGTGTCGGCGGGGGAGCTTTCTTT; cdr3_aa: CAISVGGGAFF
j_call: TRBJ2-7; d_call: -; v_call: TRBV19; clone_size: -; cdr3_nt: TGTGCCAACCCTTGTCGCGCGCTTTCCACAACCTACGAGCAGTACTTC; cdr3_aa: CANPCRALSTTYEQYF
j_call: TRBJ2-6; d_call: TRBD1; v_call: TRBV7-3; clone_size: -; cdr3_nt: TGTGCCAGCAGCTCGACGACAGGGATGACCGGGGCCAACGTCCTGACTTTC; cdr3_aa: CASSSTTGMTGANVLTF
j_call: TRBJ1-2; d_call: -; v_call: TRBV7-9; clone_size: -; cdr3_nt: TGTGCCAGCAGTTCGGTCGGGGCCGGCTACACCTTC; cdr3_aa: CASSSVGAGYTF
j_call: TRBJ1-2; d_call: TRBD1; v_call: TRBV9; clone_size: -; cdr3_nt: TGTGCCAGCAGCGTGCAAGGGGGCGACTATGGCTACACCTTC; cdr3_aa: CASSVQGGDYGYTF
j_call: TRBJ2-3; d_call: -; v_call: TRBV5-1; clone_size: -; cdr3_nt: TGCGCCAGCAGCCTCCGCACAGATACGCAGTATTTT; cdr3_aa: CASSLRTDTQYF
j_call: TRBJ1-2; d_call: -; v_call: TRBV5-1; clone_size: -; cdr3_nt: TGCGCCAGCAGACCCCAGGGAGGGAGTAACTATGGCTACACCTTC; cdr3_aa: CASRPQGGSNYGYTF
j_call: TRBJ2-3; d_call: -; v_call: TRBV18; clone_size: -; cdr3_nt: TGTGCCAGCTCATTTCAAAGGCGTACAGATACGCAGTATTTT; cdr3_aa: CASSFQRRTDTQYF
j_call: TRBJ2-3; d_call: TRBD1; v_call: TRBV12-5; clone_size: -; cdr3_nt: TGTGCTAGTGGTCTAGGGACAGCACAGCGGACAGATACGCAGTATTTT; cdr3_aa: CASGLGTAQRTDTQYF